This TCR beta chain was identified during a study of shared clonotypes between healthy human individuals (dated by TCRdb to 2018 to 2021). Background on the whole study: The cohort comprised a couple of women and a few men aged 18 to 49 years. For each donor, CD4 naive and CD4 memory were each given three plates, CD8 naive was given two plates, and CD8 memory was given one plate. To estimate repertoire size and how much clonotypes are shared between individuals, the study performed deep sequencing of blood TCR repertoires from about five healthy adults. To increase sequencing depth and limit assay-specific biases, TCR repertoire library preparation and sequencing were carried out by different laboratories using diverse techniques. Leukapheresis yielded between about 0.94 and 8.9 billion PBMCs per donor. What the authors observed across the whole study: Compared with non-shared clonotypes, clonotypes shared by all four sorted-subset donors had higher generation probabilities. Sampling was limited to blood, and TCR repertoires in tissue likely differ from TCR repertoires in blood. Incomplete sequencing was indicated by rarefaction of sorted-subset datasets, despite the large sequencing depth. Based on pairwise subsampling, the degree of clonotype sharing among donors was expected to be affected by sequencing depth. Because the study included only a small number of donors, the genetic and exposure-history diversity represented was limited. When a handful of donors were compared, the shared fraction of clonotypes was about 5.5% for naive CD4, more than 3% for naive CD8, 2.3% for memory CD4, and 0.35% to 0.4% for memory CD8. Naive subsets generally had larger estimated clonotype richness than memory subsets.

Using the deep immunoSEQ assay, TCR CDR3 regions were amplified from genomic DNA by multiplex PCR. For each cell subset, the extracted genomic DNA was distributed evenly across all wells of several immunoSEQ 96-well plates, and each plate served as one replicate. Each replicate PCR for sorted subsets received roughly 0.2 ug genomic DNA, equal to roughly 33,000 T cell genomes. Purified libraries were quantified with a Qubit 3.0 fluorometer, sized on a Bioanalyzer 2100, and re-quantified with the KAPA Library Quantification kit. Every immunoSEQ 96-well plate was sequenced on a separate single-read 150-cycle Illumina NextSeq 550 flow cell. The paper's data handling went like this. Because the immunoSEQ output included only junctional sequences and no quality scores, the filtering could not be the same as the filtering used for full-length reads. To assign V/J genes and CDR3, sequences were annotated against IMGT germline references using PyIR, a Python wrapper for IgBLAST v1.9. Any read was removed if the V/J assignment was weak (E-value above 1e-6), the CDR3 was missing, or the read contained stop codons, out-of-frame junctions, or ambiguous translated residues. V3J clonotypes were defined as sequences sharing the same inferred V gene, J gene, and CDR3 amino acid sequence. To compute the percentage overlap between repertoires, the number of shared unique clonotypes was divided by the size of the smaller repertoire. Three approaches were used to assess repertoire richness: RTK rarefaction, the Chao1 estimator, and Recon v2.1 estimates of unobserved clonotypes. For all TCRbeta clonotypes obtained by the gDNA method from a handful of donors, generation probabilities were computed with OLGA. TCRdb re-hosts the immuneACCESS table, in-frame sequences only. Its copies lack some clones; in the studies checked, an unresolved V gene accounts for under half of them, and the cause for the rest is not known. V and J calls and clone size are copied from that table; D and trimming were computed from the DNA. This sample lists about 700,000 clones; about 92% were detected once. The ten largest account for roughly 22% of the sample.

The germline V gene encodes CDR1 SGDLS and CDR2 YYNGEE. The germline ends are 16 bases apart after V is trimmed by 1 base and J by 5 bases. Including cysteine and phenylalanine, the CDR3 has 16 amino acids. The retained sequence is limited to the CDR3, 48 bases, with the frame set at the first base. CD8 naive samples consisted of CD45RO-negative cells that were positively selected for CCR7, yielding a CD45RA+CCR7+ population without TemRA cells. The donors were healthy, HIV-negative adults who had no recently reported acute infections or vaccinations. Every donor was a Caucasian adult living in Nashville, Tennessee, USA. Blood was collected by leukapheresis, and PBMCs were isolated by Ficoll-Histopaque density gradient centrifugation and then cryopreserved in liquid nitrogen vapor phase. Analytical flow cytometry was used to check the purity and quantity of each magnetically sorted T cell population. Genomic DNA was isolated from each sorted fraction and quantified by UV absorbance on a Nanodrop 2000c.

Comment on this clone: It has no known antigen specificity. No base qualities exist here, and no much larger clone lies one base off it.

Sequencing input: naive CD8+ T cells sorted from blood. The sample's cell subset or site label is to be understood as: CD45RA+CCR7+. The chain is made from TRBV9 and TRBJ2-1; TRBD2 might be the D gene, on 6 matching bases. This TCR was sampled from a man aged 25-45 years in good health. The nucleotides read TGTGCCAGCAGCGTACGGAGGGTCCCAGAAAACAATGAGCAGTTCTTC. It is translated as CASSVRRVPENNEQFF.